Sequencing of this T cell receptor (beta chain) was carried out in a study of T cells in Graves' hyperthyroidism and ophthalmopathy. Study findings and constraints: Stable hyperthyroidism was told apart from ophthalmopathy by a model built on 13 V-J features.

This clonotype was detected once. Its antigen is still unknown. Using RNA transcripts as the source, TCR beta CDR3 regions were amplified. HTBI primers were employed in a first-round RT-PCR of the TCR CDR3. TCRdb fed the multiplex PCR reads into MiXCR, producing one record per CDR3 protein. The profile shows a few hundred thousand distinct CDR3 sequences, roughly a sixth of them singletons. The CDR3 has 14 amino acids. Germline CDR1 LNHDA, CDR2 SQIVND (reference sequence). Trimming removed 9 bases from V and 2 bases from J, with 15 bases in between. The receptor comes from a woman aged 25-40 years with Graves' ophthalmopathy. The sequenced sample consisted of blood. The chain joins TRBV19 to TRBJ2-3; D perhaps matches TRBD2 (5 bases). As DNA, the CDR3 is TGTGCCAGCCCGGAGGAACCATACACAGATACGCAGTATTTT. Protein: CASPEEPYTDTQYF.